Listed here are 25 T cell receptor beta chains from one sample, sequenced in a study of shared clonotypes between healthy human individuals. Naive-designated CD8 cells lacked CD45RO, were positively enriched for CCR7, and omitted terminally differentiated effector memory CD45RA+ cells. The protocol was immunoSEQ multiplex PCR, while the TCRdb copy is restricted to in-frame clones and leaves out a portion. The sample comprises 1.5 million to 2.5 million clones, about 95% of which are singletons, and approximately 1.2% rests with the top ten. The sample comprised naive CD8+ T cells sorted from blood. The source is a man younger than 35 in good health.

As for this clone: Other DNA variants within this sample encode the same CDR3. V gene TRBV7-2 combines with J gene TRBJ2-7; no clear D. Germline-derived CDR1 and CDR2 are SGHTA and FQGNSA. The CDR3 covers 14 residues. V lost 1 base to trimming and J lost 0 bases, with 7 bases between them. The CDR3 DNA reads TGTGCCAGCAGCTTAGGTACGGGCTCCTACGAGCAGTACTTC. It is translated as CASSLGTGSYEQYF.

The chain employs TRBV25-1 and TRBJ1-4; D remains ambiguous. CDR1 and CDR2 (germline): MGHDK, SYGVNS. V lost 6 bases and J lost 0, with 5 bases in between. The CDR3 contains 13 residues. The CDR3 DNA reads as TGTGCCAGCAGGGAACCAACTAATGAAAAACTGTTTTTT. Translated: CASREPTNEKLFF.

This clone showed up just once. Here the CDR3 DNA reads TGTGCCAGCAGTCCCGGCCCGGGGACAGGTTCCTACGAGCAGTACTTC. The encoded protein is CASSPGPGTGSYEQYF. This chain connects TRBV28 to TRBJ2-7, with 8 bases lining up with TRBD1. Germline V CDR1 and CDR2: MDHEN, SYDVKM. With 5 bases clipped from V and 1 base from J, the junction kept 10 bases outside the gene matches. The CDR3 has 16 amino acids.

This chain uses TRBV7-9 with TRBJ2-1; D call uncertain. This CDR3 is built from 13 residues. The V gene's germline CDR1 is SEHNR and CDR2 FQNEAQ (reference sequence). The germline V and J ends were trimmed by 1 base and 8 bases, with 9 bases remaining between them. The CDR3: CASSLGPRDEQFF. CDR3 sequence (DNA): TGTGCCAGCAGCTTAGGACCAAGGGATGAGCAGTTCTTC.

The V gene is TRBV7-9, the J gene TRBJ2-7; 11 bases map to TRBD2. Germline V gene lookup returns CDR1 SEHNR and CDR2 FQNEAQ (reference sequence). Unmatched junction bases numbered 14, after V lost 4 bases and J lost 3 bases. CDR3 length: 18 residues. Written as DNA, the CDR3 is TGTGCCAGCAGCTCTAGTGGGGGCACCGGGACTAGCGGCTACGAGCAGTACTTC. It is translated as CASSSSGGTGTSGYEQYF.

The chain uses TRBV7-9 and TRBJ2-3, with a weak D call TRBD2 (6 bases). Trimming left V 7 bases short and J 2 bases short, with 16 bases between. The V gene's germline CDR1 is SEHNR and CDR2 FQNEAQ (reference sequence). The CDR3 spans 15 residues. The CDR3, as DNA: TGTGCCAGCACCCGGCAGGGAGGCTTCACAGATACGCAGTATTTT. This translates into CASTRQGGFTDTQYF.

The chain recombines TRBV27 with TRBJ2-7; 9 nucleotides match TRBD1. Per the germline V gene, CDR1 is MNHEY and CDR2 is SMNVEV (reference sequence). The CDR3 runs to 16 residues. J gave up 2 bases and V 3 bases, and 8 bases lay outside the gene matches. This CDR3 reads CASSFSTGGITYEQYF. The CDR3 bases are TGTGCCAGCAGTTTTTCCACAGGGGGCATCACCTACGAGCAGTACTTC.

This chain joins TRBV5-6 and TRBJ1-1; possibly TRBD1 for D (5 bases). Germline assignment: CDR1 SGHDT and CDR2 YYEEEE. CDR3 length equals 14 residues. The V and J ends lost 1 base and 6 bases respectively, with 13 bases between them. The CDR3 loop is CASSLSGRGAEAFF. The CDR3, as DNA: TGTGCCAGCAGCTTGTCAGGCCGGGGGGCTGAAGCTTTCTTT.

The V call is TRBV10-1, the J call TRBJ2-5; a weak D match, TRBD1 (5 bases). Per germline, CDR1 WNHNN and CDR2 SYGVQD (reference sequence). V gave up 4 bases and J gave up 3 bases, with 12 bases separating them. The CDR3 runs 14 residues. The CDR3 bases are TGCGCCAGCAGTGGGCCAGGGATGGAAGAGACCCAGTACTTC. It translates to CASSGPGMEETQYF.

The chain links TRBV6-1 to TRBJ1-2; possible D gene TRBD1, 5 bases. The germline V and J ends were trimmed by 1 base and 7 bases, with 22 bases remaining between them. Germline V gene sequence: CDR1 MNHNS, CDR2 SASEGT. The CDR3 has 17 amino acids. CDR3 DNA: TGTGCCAGCAGTGAAGGGGTGGAGAACAGGCCATCGGGTGGCTACACCTTC. It yields the protein CASSEGVENRPSGGYTF.

The chain combines TRBV27 with TRBJ2-2; TRBD1 agrees at 8 bases. The V gene end was trimmed by 4 bases and the J gene end by 7 bases; junction bases not matched to a gene: 5. Germline-derived CDR1 and CDR2 are MNHEY and SMNVEV (reference sequence). The length of the CDR3 is 14 residues. The CDR3 nucleotides are TGTGCCAGCAGTTCCGGGACAGGTTTCGGGGAGCTGTTTTTT. Translating it yields CASSSGTGFGELFF.

The chain carries TRBV29-1 and TRBJ2-2; the D is unclear. Germline V gives CDR1 SQVTM, CDR2 ANQGSEA. V was clipped by 7 bases and J by 4 bases, with 13 bases between them. CDR3 length: 13 amino acids. The DNA of the CDR3 is TGCAGCGGATCTTATGGTACCACCGGGGAGCTGTTTTTT. It is translated as CSGSYGTTGELFF.

About this clone itself: The sample carries other DNA sequences with the same CDR3. The chain is built from TRBV27 and TRBJ1-4, with 7 nucleotides matching TRBD1. This CDR3 is built from 14 residues. The V segment lost 2 bases and the J segment 5 bases; nucleotides outside the gene matches: 2. Germline-derived CDR1 and CDR2 are MNHEY and SMNVEV (reference sequence). CDR3 residues: CASSLLTGNEKLFF. CDR3 bases: TGTGCCAGCAGTTTACTGACAGGGAATGAAAAACTGTTTTTT. The full variable domain, rest sourced from reference TRBV27 and TRBJ1-4, is EAQVTQNPRYLITVTGKKLTVTCSQNMNHEYMSWYRQDPGLGLRQIYYSMNVEVTDKGDVPEGYKVSRKEKRNFPLILESPSPNQTSLYFCASSLLTGNEKLFFGSGTQLSVL.

On this clone: The sample contains more than one DNA sequence encoding this CDR3. This sequence joins TRBV9 and TRBJ2-2; D is ambiguous. Germline V gene sequence: CDR1 SGDLS, CDR2 YYNGEE. Trimming removed 0 bases from V and 4 bases from J, with 1 base in between. The CDR3 is 12 amino acids. The CDR3 sequence: CASSVVTGELFF. The CDR3 bases are TGTGCCAGCAGCGTAGTCACCGGGGAGCTGTTTTTT.

V usage is TRBV7-9 and J usage is TRBJ1-1; a possible D gene is TRBD1 (5 bases). This CDR3 spans 13 amino acids. Germline-derived CDR1 and CDR2 are SEHNR and FQNEAQ (reference sequence). Deletions cut 10 bases from V and 4 bases from J, with 16 bases between. Here the CDR3 DNA reads TGTGCCACTCCGGGGGAACGGGGCACTGAAGCTTTCTTT. As protein: CATPGERGTEAFF.

With respect to this clone: Other DNA sequences in this sample translate to the same CDR3. The rearrangement uses TRBV4-3 and TRBJ2-7; D not certain. The ends were cut back, 1 base at V and 0 bases at J, with 4 bases in the middle. CDR1 is LGHNA and CDR2 is YSLEER in the germline V gene. The CDR3 is 13 amino acids. The CDR3 loop reads CASSQGDSYEQYF. Written as DNA, the CDR3 is TGCGCCAGCAGCCAAGGGGACTCCTACGAGCAGTACTTC.

Of note for this clone: Other DNA sequences of this sample code for an identical CDR3. V and J are TRBV27 and TRBJ2-7, with D uncertain. CDR1 and CDR2 from the germline V gene are MNHEY and SMNVEV (reference sequence). V dropped 6 bases and J dropped 5 bases, with 8 bases sitting between them. CDR3 size: 11 residues. CDR3 region: CASSFGHEQYF. In DNA, the CDR3 is TGTGCCAGCAGCTTCGGCCACGAGCAGTACTTC.

The chain combines TRBV5-1 with TRBJ1-1; TRBD1 is a possible D gene (5 bases). CDR1 is SGHRS and CDR2 is YFSETQ in the germline V gene. Between the trimmed V and J ends, which lost 0 bases and 1 base, there was a span of 7 bases. This CDR3 has 14 residues. CDR3 sequence: CASSLATENTEAFF. For the CDR3, the DNA is TGCGCCAGCAGCTTGGCGACAGAGAACACTGAAGCTTTCTTT.

The chain recombines TRBV7-9 with TRBJ1-4; D is unclear. CDR3 length: 15 amino acids. Germline CDR1 reads SEHNR; CDR2 reads FQNEAQ (reference sequence). The V end was cut by 5 bases, the J end by 4 bases, with 14 bases between. DNA of the CDR3: TGTGCCAGCAGCCACAGCAGCGGTCTTAATGAAAAACTGTTTTTT. The encoded protein is CASSHSSGLNEKLFF.

The chain has TRBV5-1 and TRBJ1-1, with D perhaps TRBD1 (5 bases). Germline-derived CDR1 and CDR2 are SGHRS and YFSETQ. The CDR3 contains 14 residues. The V end lost 0 bases, the J end lost 5 bases, and 11 bases lay between the germline ends. CDR3 region: CASSLDQGNTEAFF. The CDR3, as DNA: TGCGCCAGCAGCTTGGACCAGGGAAATACTGAAGCTTTCTTT.

This chain joins TRBV29-1 and TRBJ2-7; no firm D call. There are 12 residues in the CDR3. Trimming took off 5 bases at V and 1 base at J, with 9 bases between the two ends. The V gene's germline CDR1 is SQVTM and CDR2 ANQGSEA. CDR3 nucleotides: TGCAGCGTTAGAGGAGTATCCTACGAGCAGTACTTC. The encoded protein is CSVRGVSYEQYF.

The chain combines TRBV6-5 with TRBJ2-4, with 8 bases fitting TRBD2. The ends lost 6 bases at V and 8 bases at J; junction bases unmatched: 6. Germline-derived CDR1 and CDR2 are MNHEY and SVGAGI. CDR3 size: 13 residues. CDR3 coding DNA: TGTGCCAGCAGCCTTCGGGGGGGGGACATTCAGTACTTC. Translating it yields CASSLRGGDIQYF.

The chain links TRBV14 to TRBJ2-7; no firm D call. CDR1 is SGHDN, CDR2 FVKESK, per germline. Trimming took 0 bases from V and 1 from J, leaving 7 bases between them. The length of the CDR3 is 14 residues. DNA of the CDR3: TGTGCCAGCAGCCAAGAGCCGTCTTCCTACGAGCAGTACTTC. This gives the protein CASSQEPSSYEQYF. Supplemented by reference TRBV14 and TRBJ2-7, the full variable domain reads EAGVTQFPSHSVIEKGQTVTLRCDPISGHDNLYWYRRVMGKEIKFLLHFVKESKQDESGMPNNRFLAERTGGTYSTLKVQPAELEDSGVYFCASSQEPSSYEQYFGPGTRLTVT.

The chain is built from TRBV14 and TRBJ1-1; possibly TRBD1 for D (5 bases). V lost 1 base to trimming and J lost 3 bases, with 15 bases between them. Germline CDR1 is SGHDN and CDR2 is FVKESK. CDR3 length equals 16 residues. The chain's CDR3 is CASSQVWGNEDTEAFF. DNA for the CDR3: TGTGCCAGCAGCCAAGTGTGGGGGAACGAGGACACTGAAGCTTTCTTT.

The chain is built from TRBV7-2 and TRBJ1-4, with D possibly matching TRBD1 (6 bases). CDR3 size: 17 residues. Germline CDR1 and CDR2: SGHTA and FQGNSA. The V gene lost 1 base and the J gene lost 7 bases, with 19 bases spanning the gap. CDR3 bases: TGTGCCAGCAGCTTAGGGACAGTTAGGGGGTTTTCTGAAAAACTGTTTTTT. Encoded protein: CASSLGTVRGFSEKLFF.